This is a list of T cell receptor beta chains from one sample in a study of vaccination and CD4 T cells after COVID-19. These receptors' antigens are unknown. TCRdb recomputed calls from the PCR reads with MiXCR, one row per CDR3 protein. The repertoire holds 20,000 to 25,000 distinct CDR3 sequences, approximately 49% seen once, with approximately 4.5% in the top ten. Sequencing was carried out using CD4+ T cells from blood, cultured in vitro. These receptors were obtained from a human donor who had recovered from COVID-19. The CDR3 runs from the conserved cysteine through the conserved F or W. The order of the fields is D gene, J gene, clone size, V gene, CDR3 protein, CDR3 DNA. D genes are given only for firm matches. The size of a clone is reported for some rows only, either as once, few or many, or as a class for expanded clones.

TRBD1 TRBJ1-4 NA TRBV6-5 CASSYSRQGGEKLFF TGTGCCAGCAGTTACTCGAGGCAGGGGGGTGAAAAACTGTTTTTT
NA TRBJ1-2 NA TRBV30 CAWSVRATYGYTF TGTGCCTGGAGTGTACGCGCCACCTATGGCTACACCTTC
NA TRBJ1-3 NA TRBV15 CATSRDRGSGNTIYF TGTGCCACCAGCAGAGATCGCGGTTCCGGAAACACCATATATTTT
NA TRBJ2-3 few TRBV7-2 CASSSQVDPVWSTQYF TGTGCCAGCAGCTCCCAGGTCGACCCCGTCTGGAGTACGCAGTATTTT
NA TRBJ1-3 NA TRBV7-2 CASQITTGNTIYF TGTGCCAGCCAGATCACTACCGGAAACACCATATATTTT
NA TRBJ1-1 NA TRBV27 CASRAGTMGAEAFF TGTGCCAGCAGAGCCGGCACTATGGGCGCTGAAGCTTTCTTT
TRBD2 TRBJ2-3 NA TRBV28 CASSLQNPGLVRSDTQYF TGTGCCAGCAGTTTACAAAACCCGGGACTAGTGCGCTCAGATACGCAGTATTTT
NA TRBJ2-1 NA TRBV6-1 CASSELKRQWRDNEQFF TGTGCCAGCAGTGAGCTGAAGCGACAATGGCGGGACAATGAGCAGTTCTTC
NA TRBJ1-1 few TRBV24-1 CATSDPGSFEAFF TGTGCCACCAGTGATCCCGGGTCTTTCGAAGCTTTCTTT
NA TRBJ2-2 NA TRBV27 CASSQTPLNTGELFF TGTGCCAGCAGCCAGACACCTTTGAACACCGGGGAGCTGTTTTTT
TRBD1 TRBJ1-1 few TRBV27 CASSPIWTGGRNTEAFF TGTGCCAGCAGTCCCATCTGGACAGGGGGCAGGAACACTGAAGCTTTCTTT
NA TRBJ1-6 few TRBV27 CASSSRQVLNSPLHF TGTGCCAGCAGTAGCAGACAGGTCCTTAATTCACCCCTCCACTTT
TRBD1 TRBJ2-2 NA TRBV12-3/TRBV12-4 CASSTGTGNDGELFF TGTGCCAGCAGCACCGGGACAGGGAATGACGGGGAGCTGTTTTTT